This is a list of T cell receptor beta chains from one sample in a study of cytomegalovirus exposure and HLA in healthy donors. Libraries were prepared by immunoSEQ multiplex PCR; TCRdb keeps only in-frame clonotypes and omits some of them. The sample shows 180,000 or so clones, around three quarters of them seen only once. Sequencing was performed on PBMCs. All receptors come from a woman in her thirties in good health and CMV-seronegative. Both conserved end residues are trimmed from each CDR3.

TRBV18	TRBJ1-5	ASSSTGAGDNQPQH
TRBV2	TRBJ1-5	ASSDRESGQPQH
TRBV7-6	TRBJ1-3	ASSFGQTPGGAQGNTIY
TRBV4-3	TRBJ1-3	ASSQGTGVTIY
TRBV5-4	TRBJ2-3	ASSKSSGGLSVDTQY
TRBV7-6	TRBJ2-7	ASSLRRGGSSYEQY
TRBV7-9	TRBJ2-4	ASSLGRGGALAKNIQY
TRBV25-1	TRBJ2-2	ASSEGVNRGAGELF
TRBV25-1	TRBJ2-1	ANRTGPYNEQF
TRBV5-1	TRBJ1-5	ASSLGAAGNQPQH
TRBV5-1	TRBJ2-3	ASKFARGADTQY
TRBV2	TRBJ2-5	ASSVLAGEETQY
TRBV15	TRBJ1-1	ATSRGGHEMNTEAF
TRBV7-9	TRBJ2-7	ASSKGGRQGYYEQY
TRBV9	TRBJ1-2	ASSVDHGTGHGYT
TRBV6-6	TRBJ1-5	ASSFSRALQPQH
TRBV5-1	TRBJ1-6	ASSLEGRRNSPLH
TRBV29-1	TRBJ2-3	SVLSGTSGGVFTDTQY
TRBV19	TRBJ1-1	ASSGLRNTEAF
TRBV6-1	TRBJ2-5	ASSAGEGGRRRQY
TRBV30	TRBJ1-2	AWSGLFYGYT
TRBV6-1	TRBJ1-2	ASSDDRVYGYT
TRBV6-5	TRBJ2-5	ASRHGHAPETQY
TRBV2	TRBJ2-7	ASGGTVYEQY
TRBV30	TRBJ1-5	AWAGTLANQPQH
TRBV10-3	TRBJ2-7	AIKNTETGVVEQY
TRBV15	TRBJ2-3	ATSRRDIGTDTQY